Listed below are T cell receptor beta chains from one sample, sequenced in a study of blood T cell repertoires in COVID-19. TCRdb's copy holds only in-frame clones and misses some; the assay was immunoSEQ multiplex PCR. The profile covers about 170,000 clones, with around 87% appearing a single time and just over 2.5% taken by the ten largest. Sequenced material: peripheral blood. The receptors were gathered from a woman older than 75 with COVID-19, enrolled during active disease. Both conserved end residues are part of each CDR3. The order of the fields is D gene, V gene, J gene, CDR3 DNA, CDR3 protein. The D gene is left open where the match is weak.

TRBD1	TRBV28	TRBJ1-4	TGTGCCAGCAGCTTAATGACAGGGCTCAGAGAAAAACTGTTTTTT	CASSLMTGLREKLFF
TRBD1	TRBV28	TRBJ2-7	TGTGCCAGCAGTTCACTGACAGGGCCCCTTTCCTACGAGCAGTACTTC	CASSSLTGPLSYEQYF
.	TRBV28	TRBJ2-1	TGTGCCAGCAGTTTAACCAGCGGTGCCCTCAATGAGCAGTTCTTC	CASSLTSGALNEQFF
TRBD2	TRBV5-1	TRBJ2-2	TGCGCCAGCAGCTCTAGCGGGAGGGACACCGGGGAGCTGTTTTTT	CASSSSGRDTGELFF
TRBD1	TRBV28	TRBJ2-3	TGTGCCAGCAGTTCACCGGGACAGGGGGCGCCAGATACGCAGTATTTT	CASSSPGQGAPDTQYF
.	TRBV25-1	TRBJ1-2	TGTGCCAGCAGTGGAGCTAATTGGCGGGATCAGGGCTACACCTTC	CASSGANWRDQGYTF
.	TRBV6-5	TRBJ2-7	TGTGCCAGCACCTACCAAGGCGGGAACGAGCAGTACTTC	CASTYQGGNEQYF
TRBD2	TRBV10-2	TRBJ2-7	TGCGCCAGTCGTTTGGCGGGAGCCCCCGAGCAGTACTTC	CASRLAGAPEQYF
TRBD1	TRBV10-3	TRBJ1-2	TGTGCCACAGGGGGCGGACAGGGCGCCTATGGCTACACCTTC	CATGGGQGAYGYTF
TRBD2	TRBV10-3	TRBJ2-1	TGTGCCATCAGTGAGTCACGCGGGAGGGGCAATGAGCAGTTCTTC	CAISESRGRGNEQFF